These 19 T cell receptor beta chains were all obtained from the same sample, sequenced in a study of T cell responses to AZD1222 COVID-19 vaccine. TCRdb keeps only in-frame clones here, not all; method: immunoSEQ multiplex PCR. The sample includes 200,000 or so clones, 85% to 95% of them seen just once. The sample was peripheral blood, taken on day 0 of AZD1222 vaccination. The receptors here all came from an adult in good health.

The chain joins TRBV27 to TRBJ2-1, with TRBD2 matching 12 bases. V lost 6 bases, J lost 4 bases, and 4 bases stayed unmatched. CDR1 MNHEY and CDR2 SMNVEV come from the germline V gene (reference sequence). This CDR3 is built from 15 residues. CDR3 region: CASRKLAGGYNEQFF. The CDR3 DNA reads as TGTGCCAGCAGAAAGCTAGCGGGAGGGTACAATGAGCAGTTCTTC.

This clone was seen a single time. V and J are TRBV5-1 and TRBJ2-7, with 8 bases lining up with TRBD1. The CDR3 contains 14 residues. The ends lost 6 bases at V and 2 bases at J; junction bases unmatched: 7. In germline, CDR1 is SGHRS, CDR2 YFSETQ. CDR3 nucleotide sequence: TGCGCCAGCAATACTGGACAGGGTCCCTACGAGCAGTACTTC. It translates to CASNTGQGPYEQYF.

J is TRBJ1-3 and V is TRBV5-6; TRBD1 agrees at 7 bases. Germline lookup yields CDR1 SGHDT and CDR2 YYEEEE. The CDR3 loop spans 14 amino acids. Trimming removed 4 bases from V and 4 bases from J; junction bases left unmatched: 5. DNA for the CDR3: TGTGCCAGCAGCACTATGGACAGGGGAAACACCATATATTTT. Its translation is CASSTMDRGNTIYF.

The rearrangement joins TRBV15 to TRBJ1-2; no reliable D call. CDR1 is LNHNV and CDR2 is YYDKDF in the germline V gene (reference sequence). Trimming took 0 bases from V and 7 from J, leaving 18 bases between them. The CDR3 extends over 16 amino acids. CDR3 in amino acids: CATSRDLKDGGRGYTF. CDR3 nucleotide sequence: TGTGCCACCAGCAGAGATTTAAAGGACGGCGGGCGTGGCTACACCTTC.

Only one count was recorded for this clone. The chain uses TRBV28 and TRBJ2-1; the D gene is possibly TRBD1 (6 bases). Germline V gives CDR1 MDHEN, CDR2 SYDVKM. The CDR3 is made up of 16 amino acids. Trimming took 6 bases from V and 4 from J, leaving 19 bases between them. CDR3 sequence reads: CASRGEGRGTYNEQFF. CDR3 coding DNA: TGTGCCAGCAGGGGAGAGGGCAGGGGAACTTACAATGAGCAGTTCTTC.

The chain uses TRBV20-1 and TRBJ1-3; D not resolved. Germline V lookup: CDR1 DFQATT, CDR2 SNEGSKA (reference sequence). Deletions cut 6 bases from V and 4 bases from J, with 4 bases between. This CDR3 is built from 10 residues. In DNA form, the CDR3 reads TGCAGTGCCTACGGAAACACCATATATTTT. Protein product: CSAYGNTIYF.

The rearrangement joins TRBV6-6 to TRBJ1-1, with 8 bases that match TRBD1. CDR1 MNHNY and CDR2 SVGAGI come from the germline V gene (reference sequence). This CDR3 contains 15 residues. Losses at the gene ends were 6 bases for V and 4 bases for J; bases not matched to a gene: 10. CDR3 coding DNA: TGTGCCAGCAGACCCATGGACAGGGAGTCCACTGAAGCTTTCTTT. This translates into CASRPMDRESTEAFF.

The chain links TRBV5-6 to TRBJ2-1, with D perhaps given as TRBD1 or TRBD2 (5 bases each). CDR3 length: 13 amino acids. Trimming cost V 5 bases and J 5 bases, with 11 bases left between them. Germline V gene sequence: CDR1 SGHDT, CDR2 YYEEEE. This chain's CDR3 is CASSFGANNEQFF. CDR3 nucleotides: TGTGCCAGCAGTTTCGGGGCTAACAATGAGCAGTTCTTC. Together with reference TRBV5-6 and TRBJ2-1, the CDR3 gives the full variable domain: DAGVTQSPTHLIKTRGQQVTLRCSPKSGHDTVSWYQQALGQGPQFIFQYYEEEERQRGNFPDRFSGHQFPNYSSELNVNALLLGDSALYLCASSFGANNEQFFGPGTRLTVL.

V usage is TRBV11-2 and J usage is TRBJ2-2; maybe TRBD2 (6 bases). The ends were cut back, 5 bases at V and 3 bases at J, with 16 bases in the middle. The CDR3 totals 16 residues. In germline, CDR1 is SGHAT, CDR2 FQNNGV. The DNA of the CDR3 is TGTGCCAGCAGCCCCTTAGGAGGGTGGGACACCGGGGAGCTGTTTTTT. It yields the protein CASSPLGGWDTGELFF.

V and J are TRBV9 and TRBJ1-6; weak D call: TRBD1 (5 bases). Trimming shortened V by 4 bases and J by 3 bases, and 20 bases separated the two germline ends. Germline V CDR1 and CDR2: SGDLS, YYNGEE. This CDR3 has 18 residues. The CDR3 nucleotides read TGTGCCAGCAGCCCCTCCCCCAACGGGGGGAACTATAATTCACCCCTCCACTTT. Protein sequence: CASSPSPNGGNYNSPLHF. The variable domain in full, completed from reference TRBV9 and TRBJ1-6, reads DSGVTQTPKHLITATGQRVTLRCSPRSGDLSVYWYQQSLDQGLQFLIQYYNGEERAKGNILERFSAQQFPDLHSELNLSSLELGDSALYFCASSPSPNGGNYNSPLHFGNGTRLTVT.

The rearrangement uses TRBV5-1 and TRBJ1-1; D gene ambiguous. V lost 5 bases and J 0 bases, leaving 8 bases between the germline ends. CDR1 and CDR2 from the germline V gene are SGHRS and YFSETQ. The CDR3 contains 13 residues. CDR3 sequence (DNA): TGCGCCAGCAGATGGACGGTGAACACTGAAGCTTTCTTT. Translation gives CASRWTVNTEAFF.

CDR3: CSASSPGLWTEAFF. The CDR3 bases are TGCAGTGCTAGTAGTCCGGGGTTATGGACTGAAGCTTTCTTT. This chain connects TRBV20-1 to TRBJ1-1; D not resolved. This CDR3 comprises 14 residues. The V gene's germline CDR1 is DFQATT and CDR2 SNEGSKA (reference sequence). Trimming cost V 3 bases and J 5 bases, with 16 bases left between them.

The rearrangement uses TRBV28 and TRBJ1-6, with 9 bases that match TRBD1. CDR1 and CDR2 (germline): MDHEN, SYDVKM. Unmatched junction bases numbered 20, after V lost 6 bases and J lost 8 bases. The CDR3 totals 19 residues. The CDR3 is CASRAVRGDRAGLYSPLHF. CDR3 sequence (DNA): TGTGCCAGCAGGGCTGTTCGAGGGGACAGGGCCGGGTTGTATTCACCCCTCCACTTT.

The table lists this clone with a count of one. The chain carries TRBV9 and TRBJ1-1; unclear D gene. There are 14 residues in the CDR3. The V end lost 0 bases, the J end lost 1 base, and 7 bases lay between the germline ends. Germline V gene data show CDR1 as SGDLS and CDR2 as YYNGEE. Here the CDR3 DNA reads TGTGCCAGCAGCGTAGTGGTGGGGAACACTGAAGCTTTCTTT. Translated: CASSVVVGNTEAFF.

The rearrangement links TRBV27 to TRBJ1-2, with D unresolved. Per the germline V gene, CDR1 is MNHEY and CDR2 is SMNVEV (reference sequence). CDR3 length: 14 residues. Between the trimmed V and J ends, which lost 8 bases and 1 base, there was a span of 14 bases. The CDR3 reads CASRRGGSNYGYTF. The CDR3 DNA follows: TGTGCCAGCCGTAGAGGCGGCAGTAACTATGGCTACACCTTC.

The chain has TRBV7-6 and TRBJ1-1, with D unresolved. CDR3 size: 15 residues. CDR1 is SGHVS, CDR2 FNYEAQ, per germline. The ends were cut back, 4 bases at V and 2 bases at J, with 14 bases in the middle. The chain's CDR3 is CASSSSPTTNTEAFF. CDR3 DNA: TGTGCCAGCAGCTCCTCCCCCACAACTAACACTGAAGCTTTCTTT.

The rearrangement uses TRBV6-6 and TRBJ1-2; the D gene is possibly TRBD1 (5 bases). Trimming cost V 4 bases and J 8 bases, with 11 bases left between them. The CDR3 totals 12 residues. The germline V gene encodes CDR1 MNHNY and CDR2 SVGAGI (reference sequence). The CDR3 DNA reads as TGTGCCAGCAGTTCCCGACAGTTAGGCTACACCTTC. This encodes CASSSRQLGYTF.

The rearrangement joins TRBV5-6 to TRBJ2-5; D not certain. The CDR3 is made up of 14 amino acids. Trimming removed 3 bases from V and 5 bases from J, with 14 bases in between. The germline gives CDR1 SGHDT, CDR2 YYEEEE. CDR3 in DNA: TGTGCCAGCAGCTCCTTTATAGGTATGGAGACCCAGTACTTC. Encoded protein: CASSSFIGMETQYF.

The chain joins TRBV28 to TRBJ1-3, with a weak D call TRBD1 (5 bases). Trimming cost V 2 bases and J 1 base, with 12 bases left between them. From germline, CDR1 is MDHEN and CDR2 SYDVKM. The CDR3 loop spans 16 amino acids. The CDR3 sequence: CASSLMGGNSGNTIYF. The DNA of the CDR3 is TGTGCCAGCAGTTTAATGGGGGGGAATTCTGGAAACACCATATATTTT.